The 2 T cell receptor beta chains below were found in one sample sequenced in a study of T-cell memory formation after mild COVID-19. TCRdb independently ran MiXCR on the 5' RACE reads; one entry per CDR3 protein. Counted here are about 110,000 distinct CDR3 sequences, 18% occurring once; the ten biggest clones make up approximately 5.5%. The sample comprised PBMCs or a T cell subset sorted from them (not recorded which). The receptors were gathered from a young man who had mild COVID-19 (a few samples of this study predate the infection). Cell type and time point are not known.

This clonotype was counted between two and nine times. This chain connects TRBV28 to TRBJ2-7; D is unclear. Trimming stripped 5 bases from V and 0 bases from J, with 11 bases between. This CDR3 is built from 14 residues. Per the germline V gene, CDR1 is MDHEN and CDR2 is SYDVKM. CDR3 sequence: CASSPNIPSYEQYV. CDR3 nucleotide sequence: TGTGCCAGCAGTCCTAACATACCCTCCTACGAGCAGTACGTC.

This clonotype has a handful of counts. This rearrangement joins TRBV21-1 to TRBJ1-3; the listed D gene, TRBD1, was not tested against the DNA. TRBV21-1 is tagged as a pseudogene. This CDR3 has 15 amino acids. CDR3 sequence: CASSKIATAGNTIYF. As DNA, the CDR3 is TGTGCCAGCAGCAAAATTGCGACAGCTGGAAACACCATATATTTT.